This T cell receptor (beta chain) originates from a study of cytomegalovirus exposure and HLA in healthy donors. Findings and limits, study-wide: Common viral pathogens were later found to be apparently linked to several of the most significant clusters. In a later analysis, most CMV-associated TCR beta chains appeared HLA-restricted. A few V segments could not be told apart, such as TRBV6-2 and TRBV6-3, and were left out.

This clone appeared once. Its cognate antigen is unknown. The PCR ran on 60 Vbeta and 13 Jbeta primers. The assay was immunoSEQ multiplex PCR, and TCRdb's table has in-frame clones only and misses some. The data show about 180,000 clones, over 65% seen once. The CDR3 totals 17 residues. Trimming cost V 2 bases and J 4 bases; bases outside gene matches: 5. Germline CDR1 is SGHAT and CDR2 is FQNNGV. The clonotype was recovered from a man aged 18 to 30 in good health and CMV-seronegative. The source material was PBMCs. The V and J genes are TRBV11-2 and TRBJ2-1; 13 bases line up with TRBD2. The CDR3 here is CASSLSLTSGRYNEQFF. CDR3 nucleotide sequence: TGTGCCAGCAGCTTATCCCTGACTAGCGGGAGGTACAATGAGCAGTTCTTC.